This entry concerns a single T cell receptor beta chain. This entry is derived from a study of OX40 agonist ivuxolimab in advanced cancers. Some clones are missing from TCRdb's copy, which holds only in-frame ones; the method was immunoSEQ multiplex PCR. The data show under 20,000 clones, about 92% seen once. Trimming left V 7 bases short and J 5 bases short, with 8 bases between. CDR3 size: 11 residues. Germline lookup yields CDR1 SNHLY and CDR2 FYNNEI. The TCR sequence derives from an adult with an advanced solid tumor such as melanoma, head and neck, liver or kidney cancer. Source: CD4+ or CD8+ T cells sorted from blood, taken in a trial of the OX40 agonist ivuxolimab. V is TRBV2 and J is TRBJ2-5; D gene unclear. CDR3 bases: TGTGCCAGCAACCGTGCGGAGACCCAGTACTTC. Protein: CASNRAETQYF.